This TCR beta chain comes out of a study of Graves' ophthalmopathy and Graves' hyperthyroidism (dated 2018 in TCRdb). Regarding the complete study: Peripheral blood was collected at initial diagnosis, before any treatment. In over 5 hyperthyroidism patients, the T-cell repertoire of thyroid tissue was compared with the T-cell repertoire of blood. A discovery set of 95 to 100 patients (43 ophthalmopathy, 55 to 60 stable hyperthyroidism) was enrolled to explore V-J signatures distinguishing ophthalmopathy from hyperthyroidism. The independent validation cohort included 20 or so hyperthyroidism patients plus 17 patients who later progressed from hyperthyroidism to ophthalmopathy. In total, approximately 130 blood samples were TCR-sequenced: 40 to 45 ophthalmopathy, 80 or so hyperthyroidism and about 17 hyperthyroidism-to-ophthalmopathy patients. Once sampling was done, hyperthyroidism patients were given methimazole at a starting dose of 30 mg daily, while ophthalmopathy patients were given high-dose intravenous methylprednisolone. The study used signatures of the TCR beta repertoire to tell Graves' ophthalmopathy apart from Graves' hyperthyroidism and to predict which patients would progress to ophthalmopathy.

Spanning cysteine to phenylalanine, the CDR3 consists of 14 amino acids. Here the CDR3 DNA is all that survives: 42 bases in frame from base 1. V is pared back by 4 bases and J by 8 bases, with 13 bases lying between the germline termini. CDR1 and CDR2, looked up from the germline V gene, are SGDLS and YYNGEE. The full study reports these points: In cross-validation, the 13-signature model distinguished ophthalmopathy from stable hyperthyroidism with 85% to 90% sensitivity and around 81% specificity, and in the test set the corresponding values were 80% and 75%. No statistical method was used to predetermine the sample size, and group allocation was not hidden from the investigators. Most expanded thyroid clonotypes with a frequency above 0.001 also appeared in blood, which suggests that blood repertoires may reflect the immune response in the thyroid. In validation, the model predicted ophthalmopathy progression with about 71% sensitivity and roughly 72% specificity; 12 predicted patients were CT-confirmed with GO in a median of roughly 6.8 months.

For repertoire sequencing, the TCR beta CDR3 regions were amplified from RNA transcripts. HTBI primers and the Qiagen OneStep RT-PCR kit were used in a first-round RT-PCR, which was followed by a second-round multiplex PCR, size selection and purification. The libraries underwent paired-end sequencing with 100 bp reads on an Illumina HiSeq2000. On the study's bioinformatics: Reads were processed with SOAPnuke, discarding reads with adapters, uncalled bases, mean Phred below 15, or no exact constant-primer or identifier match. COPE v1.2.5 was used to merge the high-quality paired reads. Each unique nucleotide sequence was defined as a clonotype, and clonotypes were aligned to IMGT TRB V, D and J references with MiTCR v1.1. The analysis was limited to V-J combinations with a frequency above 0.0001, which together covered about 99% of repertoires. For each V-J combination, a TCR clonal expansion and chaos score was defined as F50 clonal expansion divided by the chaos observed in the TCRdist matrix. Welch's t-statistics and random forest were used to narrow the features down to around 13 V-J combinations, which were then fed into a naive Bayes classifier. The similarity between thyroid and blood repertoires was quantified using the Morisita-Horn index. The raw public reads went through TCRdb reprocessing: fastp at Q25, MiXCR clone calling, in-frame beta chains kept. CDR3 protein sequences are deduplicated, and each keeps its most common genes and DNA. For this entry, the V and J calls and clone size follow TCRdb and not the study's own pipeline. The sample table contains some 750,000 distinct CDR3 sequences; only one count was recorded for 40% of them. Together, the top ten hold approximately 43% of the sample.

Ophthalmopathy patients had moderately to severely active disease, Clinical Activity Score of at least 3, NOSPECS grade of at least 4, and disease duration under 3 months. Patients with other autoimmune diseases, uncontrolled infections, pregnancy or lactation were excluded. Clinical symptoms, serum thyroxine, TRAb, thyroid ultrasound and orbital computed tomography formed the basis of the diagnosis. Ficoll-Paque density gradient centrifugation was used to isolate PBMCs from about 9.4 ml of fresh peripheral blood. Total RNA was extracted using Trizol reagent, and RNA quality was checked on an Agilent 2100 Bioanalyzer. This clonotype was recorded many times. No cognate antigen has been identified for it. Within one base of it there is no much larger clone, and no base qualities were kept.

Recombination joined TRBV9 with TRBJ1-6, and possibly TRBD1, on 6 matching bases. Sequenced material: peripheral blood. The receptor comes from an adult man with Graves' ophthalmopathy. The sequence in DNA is TGTGCCAGCAGCCCAACAGGGAAAGATTCACCCCTCCACTTT. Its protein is CASSPTGKDSPLHF.